Listed here are 22 T cell receptor beta chains from one sample, sequenced in a study of blood T cells in healthy people across ages. For the second PCR, which ran for about 6 to 12 cycles, a sample-barcoded 5' primer and a J-beta primer mix were used. TCRdb passed the 5' RACE reads through MiXCR, listing each CDR3 protein once. Of approximately 960,000 distinct CDR3 sequences in the sample, roughly 28% were seen once. The same sample was also used in a study of T cells of mothers and their children.

Sequenced material: blood. All receptors derive from a woman aged 40 to 50 in good health.

The table lists this clonotype with a few counts. The V and J genes are TRBV27 and TRBJ2-5, with no clear D. Germline loops: CDR1 MNHEY, CDR2 SMNVEV (reference sequence). V gave up 5 bases and J gave up 7 bases, with 14 bases separating them. CDR3 length: 13 amino acids. CDR3 bases: TGTGCCAGCAGTCTCGGAAACGCCGGGACCCAGTACTTC. Translating it yields CASSLGNAGTQYF.

This clonotype was detected a few times. The chain uses TRBV7-8 and TRBJ1-4, with 9 positions matching TRBD1. The germline gives CDR1 SGHVS, CDR2 FQNEAQ. There are 16 residues in the CDR3. Germline trimming cut 4 bases from V and 10 bases from J; bases unmatched to any gene: 13. Written as DNA, the CDR3 is TGTGCCAGCAGCTCCAGAGCGCGACAGGGGGGGGGAAAACTGTTTTTT. Protein sequence: CASSSRARQGGGKLFF.

The sample holds one count of this clonotype. The chain joins TRBV7-9 to TRBJ2-5, with D maybe TRBD2 (6 bases). V was pared by 4 bases and J by 13 bases, with 19 bases between. Germline lookup yields CDR1 SEHNR and CDR2 FQNEAQ (reference sequence). The CDR3 is 13 residues long. The CDR3 region is CASSYDGGAERYF. CDR3 DNA sequence: TGTGCCAGCAGCTACGACGGAGGGGCTGAGCGGTACTTC.

The CDR3 loop reads CASSYSGTGVSGQPQHF. CDR3 DNA: TGTGCCAGCAGTTATTCTGGGACAGGGGTGTCGGGTCAGCCCCAGCATTTT. The V gene is TRBV28, the J gene TRBJ1-5, with 10 nucleotides matching TRBD1. Germline lookup yields CDR1 MDHEN and CDR2 SYDVKM. CDR3 length equals 17 residues. The junction had 12 bases not matched to a gene; V was cut back by 4 bases and J by 6 bases.

The V and J genes are TRBV30 and TRBJ1-5; D remains unclear. V lost 3 bases, J lost 8 bases, and 14 bases lay in between. CDR1 and CDR2 from the germline V gene are GTSNPN and SVGIG (reference sequence). CDR3 length equals 13 residues. The CDR3 reads CAWRTRGQEPQHF. CDR3 nucleotides: TGTGCCTGGAGGACCCGCGGTCAAGAGCCCCAGCATTTT.

This clonotype was detected ten times or more. The chain couples TRBV12-3 or TRBV12-4 to TRBJ2-7, with TRBD2 matching over 7 bases. The CDR3 loop spans 15 amino acids. V shed 6 bases and J 2 bases; nucleotides not matched to a gene: 10. The CDR3: CASSLGRGRTYEQYF. CDR3 coding DNA: TGTGCCAGCAGCCTAGGGAGGGGCAGGACCTACGAGCAGTACTTC.

This clonotype has more than one count but fewer than ten. The gene calls are TRBV21-1 and TRBJ2-1. TRBV21-1 is designated a pseudogene. The CDR3 contains 16 residues. As DNA, the CDR3 is TGTGCCAGCAGCAAAGAAGTGGGCTTCTCCTACAATGAGCAGTTCTTC. The encoded protein is CASSKEVGFSYNEQFF.

Remarks on this clonotype: This clone may be a read error of a much larger clone one base away. This sequence joins TRBV7-2 and TRBJ2-1, with D unresolved. V was cut by 7 bases and J by 8 bases, with 18 bases left in between. Germline loops: CDR1 SGHTA, CDR2 FQGNSA. The CDR3 totals 14 residues. CDR3 loop: CASNLDQVVDEQFF. The CDR3 nucleotides read TGTGCCAGCAACTTGGACCAGGTTGTTGATGAGCAGTTCTTC.

The V gene is TRBV7-9, the J gene TRBJ2-5; 12 positions match TRBD2. CDR1 and CDR2 from the germline V gene are SEHNR and FQNEAQ (reference sequence). CDR3 length equals 13 residues. V was pared by 9 bases and J by 11 bases, with 10 bases of the junction left unmatched. The CDR3 DNA sequence: TGTGCCAGTCCTAGCGGGGGGGACAATGAGCAGTACTTC. Amino acid sequence: CASPSGGDNEQYF.

This clonotype was seen repeatedly, ten times or more. This chain links TRBV12-3 or TRBV12-4 with TRBJ2-5; D remains unclear. V shed 6 bases and J shed 6 bases, with 14 bases lying between them. This CDR3 contains 13 residues. The CDR3 loop reads CASSLGPRQTQYF. The CDR3 DNA reads TGTGCCAGCAGCCTGGGTCCTCGGCAGACCCAGTACTTC.

Concerning this clonotype itself: Since a much larger clone is just one base distant, this may be a read error. DNA of the CDR3: TGTGCCAGCAGAGGACCCCTCCAAGAGACCCAGTTCTTC. Translating it yields CASRGPLQETQFF. V usage is TRBV27 and J usage is TRBJ2-1, with unresolved D. CDR3 length: 13 residues. Germline-derived CDR1 and CDR2 are MNHEY and SMNVEV (reference sequence). Trimming left V 6 bases short and J 13 bases short, with 19 bases between.

This clonotype was seen a handful of times. J is TRBJ2-5 and V is TRBV27; D is unclear. The CDR3 is made up of 13 amino acids. The V gene lost 6 bases and the J gene lost 5 bases, with 13 bases spanning the gap. Germline values: CDR1 MNHEY, CDR2 SMNVEV (reference sequence). CDR3 protein: CASSHRPGETQYF. The DNA for the CDR3 is TGTGCCAGCAGCCACCGACCCGGGGAGACCCAGTACTTC.

J is TRBJ2-7 and V is TRBV6-6; D possibly corresponds to TRBD2 (6 bases). Matching the DNA end better, TRBJ2-5 makes the J call doubtful. This CDR3 has 14 residues. Germline-derived CDR1 and CDR2 are MNHNY and SVGAGI (reference sequence). Here the CDR3 reads CASSYARGIETQYF. The CDR3 bases are TGTGCCAGCAGTTACGCGCGGGGAATAGAGACCCAGTACTTC.

This clonotype was detected only a few times. The chain employs TRBV29-1 and TRBJ2-7, with D tentatively TRBD1 (6 bases). The CDR3 covers 12 residues. Trimming took 7 bases from V and 4 from J, leaving 14 bases between them. Germline lookup yields CDR1 SQVTM and CDR2 ANQGSEA. The CDR3 region is CSAKGTGYEQYF. In nucleotides, the CDR3 is TGCAGCGCGAAGGGAACAGGGTACGAGCAGTACTTC.

This chain links TRBV6-1 with TRBJ1-5, with a possible D match to TRBD1 (6 bases). V lost 8 bases, J lost 5 bases, and 16 bases lay in between. This CDR3 comprises 14 residues. Germline loops: CDR1 MNHNS, CDR2 SASEGT. The CDR3 loop reads CASLQGFTDQPQHF. The CDR3 nucleotides are TGTGCCAGCTTACAGGGTTTTACCGATCAGCCCCAGCATTTT.

The rearrangement joins TRBV7-3 to TRBJ1-2; D might be TRBD1 (6 bases). CDR1 SGHTA and CDR2 FQGTGA come from the germline V gene. V lost 0 bases and J lost 6, with 11 bases in between. The CDR3 loop spans 14 amino acids. This CDR3 reads CASSLTPHRDGYTF. The CDR3 nucleotides are TGTGCCAGCAGCTTAACGCCGCACAGGGATGGCTACACCTTC.

Concerning this clonotype itself: The germline gene is not matched at one end of the junction; a read error may be the cause. The chain is built from TRBV2 and TRBJ2-1; D tentatively reads TRBD1 or TRBD2 (6 bases each). This CDR3 spans 14 amino acids. Germline V gene sequence: CDR1 SNHLY, CDR2 FYNNEI. CDR3 residues: CASNSDGGYDEQFF. In DNA, the CDR3 is TGTGCCAGTAATTCGGACGGGGGCTACGATGAGCAGTTCTTC.

CDR3 DNA sequence: TGTGCCAGCAGCCCCACTGACAGGGGGGACACTGAAGCTTTCTTT. Translation: CASSPTDRGDTEAFF. This rearrangement joins TRBV4-2 to TRBJ1-1; 9 nucleotides line up with TRBD1. The CDR3 has 15 residues. The germline V gene encodes CDR1 LGHNA and CDR2 YNFKEQ. V was pared by 4 bases and J by 3 bases, with 6 bases of the junction left unmatched.

The V gene is TRBV28, the J gene TRBJ1-2; D remains ambiguous. The germline V gene has CDR1 MDHEN and CDR2 SYDVKM. CDR3 size: 13 residues. Trimming left V 5 bases short and J 4 bases short, with 11 bases between. The CDR3 spells CASSGWGTYGYTF. DNA for the CDR3: TGTGCCAGCAGTGGATGGGGTACCTATGGCTACACCTTC.

The V and J genes are TRBV10-3 and TRBJ1-5; D is unresolved. Germline V gene sequence: CDR1 ENHRY, CDR2 SYGVKD. Trimming cost V 6 bases and J 6 bases, with 12 bases left between them. The CDR3 sequence is 13 residues long. The CDR3 DNA sequence: TGTGCCATCAGGTCGCAGGCGGGTCAGCCCCAGCATTTT. It yields the protein CAIRSQAGQPQHF.

DNA for the CDR3: TGTGCCAGCAGCCAAGGACAGAGAGGCTCACCCCTCCACTTT. Protein product: CASSQGQRGSPLHF. The V call is TRBV14, the J call TRBJ1-6, with a tentative D call TRBD1 (5 bases). Germline lookup yields CDR1 SGHDN and CDR2 FVKESK. This CDR3 region has 14 residues. V lost 1 base, J lost 10 bases, and 11 bases lay in between.

The rearrangement links TRBV7-3 to TRBJ2-1, with TRBD1 matching over 11 bases. Germline V CDR1 and CDR2: SGHTA, FQGTGA. The CDR3 is 17 amino acids. V was clipped by 1 base and J by 5 bases; unmatched bases: 7. The CDR3 region has the DNA TGTGCCAGCAGCTTAAGTCTCGGGGACAGGGGGAACAATGAGCAGTTCTTC. This translates into CASSLSLGDRGNNEQFF.